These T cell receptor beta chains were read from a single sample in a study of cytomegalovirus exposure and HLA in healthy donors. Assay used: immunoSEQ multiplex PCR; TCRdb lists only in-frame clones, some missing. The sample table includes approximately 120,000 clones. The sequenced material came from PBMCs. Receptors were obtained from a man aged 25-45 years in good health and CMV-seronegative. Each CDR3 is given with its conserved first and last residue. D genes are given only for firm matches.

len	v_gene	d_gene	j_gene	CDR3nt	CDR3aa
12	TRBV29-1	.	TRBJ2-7	TGCAGCGTTGTCGAGAGGGCCTACGAGCAGTACTTC	CSVVERAYEQYF
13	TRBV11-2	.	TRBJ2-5	TGTGCCAGCAGCTTAGGGACAGAAGAGACCCAGTACTTC	CASSLGTEETQYF
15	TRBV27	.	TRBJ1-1	TGTGCCAGCAGCCCGGGGGTACCGATTTTCACTGAAGCTTTCTTT	CASSPGVPIFTEAFF
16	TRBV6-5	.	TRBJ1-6	TGTGCCAGCAGTTACTCGAAGACAGGATATAATTCACCCCTCCACTTT	CASSYSKTGYNSPLHF
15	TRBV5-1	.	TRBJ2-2	TGCGCCAGCAGCTTTGTCCGGGTGGTCCCCGGGGAGCTGTTTTTT	CASSFVRVVPGELFF
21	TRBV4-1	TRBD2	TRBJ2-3	TGCGCCAGCAGCCAAGGGGGGAGACTAGCGGGAATAATAATAGGCACAGATACGCAGTATTTT	CASSQGGRLAGIIIGTDTQYF
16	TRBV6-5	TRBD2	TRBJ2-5	TGTGCCAGCAGTTACTCGGGACTAGCGGGAGCAGGGGAGCAGTACTTC	CASSYSGLAGAGEQYF
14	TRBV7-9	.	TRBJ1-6	TGTGCCAGCAGCTTAGGCTCAGCGGATTCACCCCTCCACTTT	CASSLGSADSPLHF
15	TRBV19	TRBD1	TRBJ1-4	TGTGCCAGTAGGCGACAGGGGGCCACTAATGAAAAACTGTTTTTT	CASRRQGATNEKLFF
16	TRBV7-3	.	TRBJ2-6	TGTGCCAGCAGCTTAAATTGGGGCACCGGGGCCAACGTCCTGACTTTC	CASSLNWGTGANVLTF
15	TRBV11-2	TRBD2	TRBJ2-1	TGTGCCAGCAGCCCACTAGCGGGAGGGTACAATGAGCAGTTCTTC	CASSPLAGGYNEQFF
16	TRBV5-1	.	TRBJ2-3	TGCGCCAGCAGCTATTGGATGGCGGGGAGCACAGATACGCAGTATTTT	CASSYWMAGSTDTQYF
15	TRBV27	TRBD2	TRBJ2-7	TGTGCCAGCAGTTTAGGGCTAGCGGGAGCCAACGAGCAGTACTTC	CASSLGLAGANEQYF
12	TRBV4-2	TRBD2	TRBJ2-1	TGTGCCAGCAGCCCCGCGGGAGGGAAGAAGTTCTTC	CASSPAGGKKFF
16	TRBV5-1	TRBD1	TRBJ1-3	TGCGCCAGCAGCTTGACAGGGGGCAGATGGGGAAACACCATATATTTT	CASSLTGGRWGNTIYF
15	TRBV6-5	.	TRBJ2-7	TGTGCCAGCAGTTACCGCGCGCTATCCGTCTACGAGCAGTACTTC	CASSYRALSVYEQYF
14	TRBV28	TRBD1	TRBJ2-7	TGTGCCAGCAGCTTACGGACAGGGGGAAGGGAGCAGTACTTC	CASSLRTGGREQYF
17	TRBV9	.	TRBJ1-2	TGTGCCAGCACCTCGGGGAGTGAGGGTCTCGACCTCTATGGCTACACCTTC	CASTSGSEGLDLYGYTF
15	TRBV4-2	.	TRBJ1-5	TGTGCCAGCAGCCAAGAACTAGGGTTCAATCAGCCCCAGCATTTT	CASSQELGFNQPQHF
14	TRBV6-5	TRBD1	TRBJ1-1	TGTGCCAGCAGGCCCCCAGGGGGGAACACTGAAGCTTTCTTT	CASRPPGGNTEAFF
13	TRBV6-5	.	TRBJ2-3	TGTGCCAGCAGTACGGACATTCCAGATACGCAGTATTTT	CASSTDIPDTQYF
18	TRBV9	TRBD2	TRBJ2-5	TGTGCCAGCAGCGCAGGACTAGCGGGAGGGCTTGAAATCGAGACCCAGTACTTC	CASSAGLAGGLEIETQYF
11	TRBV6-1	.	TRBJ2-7	TGTGCCAGCAGTGAAGTAGACGAGCAGTACTTC	CASSEVDEQYF
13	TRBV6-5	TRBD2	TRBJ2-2	TGTGCCAGCAGAAGCGGGAGAACCGGGGAGCTGTTTTTT	CASRSGRTGELFF
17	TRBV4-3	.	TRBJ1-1	TGCGCCAGCAGCCAAGCCCCCCAAGACAGGTTCAACACTGAAGCTTTCTTT	CASSQAPQDRFNTEAFF
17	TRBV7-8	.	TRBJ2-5	TGTGCCAGCAGCCCTACGCTTAGTGGGAAGGAGGAAGAGACCCAGTACTTC	CASSPTLSGKEEETQYF
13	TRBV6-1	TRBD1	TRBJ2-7	TGTGCCAGCAGTCCAACAGGGGACGGGGAGCAGTACTTC	CASSPTGDGEQYF
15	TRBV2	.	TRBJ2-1	TGTGCCAGCAGTGAAGGGGCGGGATCCCCCAATGAGCAGTTCTTC	CASSEGAGSPNEQFF
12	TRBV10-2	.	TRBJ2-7	TGCGCCAGCTCGAGCACAGGTACCGAGCAGTACTTC	CASSSTGTEQYF
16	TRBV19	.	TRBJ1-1	TGTGCCAGCACTACCCCCTGGGGGGGGGCAGGCACTGAAGCTTTCTTT	CASTTPWGGAGTEAFF
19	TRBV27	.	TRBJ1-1	TGTGCCAGCAGTTTATATCCAACGACCCAAACAGGGAAGAACACTGAAGCTTTCTTT	CASSLYPTTQTGKNTEAFF
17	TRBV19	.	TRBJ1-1	TGTGCCAGTAGCCTCGGAAGGGGGGGCGCAGGTAGCACTGAAGCTTTCTTT	CASSLGRGGAGSTEAFF
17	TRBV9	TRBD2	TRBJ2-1	TGTGCCAGCAGCGCTAAGGGGACTAGCGGGAGTATCTATGAGCAGTTCTTC	CASSAKGTSGSIYEQFF
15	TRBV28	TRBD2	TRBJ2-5	TGTGCAATAAAAATGACTAGCGGGAGAATTGAGACCCAGTACTTC	CAIKMTSGRIETQYF
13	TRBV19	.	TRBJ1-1	TGTGCCAGTAGTAATGGGGCGGGGACTGAAGCTTTCTTT	CASSNGAGTEAFF
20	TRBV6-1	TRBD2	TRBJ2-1	TGTGCCAGCAGTGATGCGGCGGGGACTAGCAAAGTCTGGGCCTACAATGAGCAGTTCTTC	CASSDAAGTSKVWAYNEQFF
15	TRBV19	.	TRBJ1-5	TGTGCCAGTAGCATGGGGGGGCTAAGCAATCAGCCCCAGCATTTT	CASSMGGLSNQPQHF
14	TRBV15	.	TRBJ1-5	TGTGCCACCAGCAGCGGTGAGAGCAATCAGCCCCAGCATTTT	CATSSGESNQPQHF
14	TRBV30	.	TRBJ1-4	TGTGCCTGGAGTGTACGGAGAACTAATGAAAAACTGTTTTTT	CAWSVRRTNEKLFF
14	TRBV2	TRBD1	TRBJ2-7	TGTGCCAGCTCCCCCTGGACAGGGGCTTACGAGCAGTACTTC	CASSPWTGAYEQYF
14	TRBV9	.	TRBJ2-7	TGTGCCAGCACCTCGACGGGGGATTCCAACGAGCAGTACTTC	CASTSTGDSNEQYF